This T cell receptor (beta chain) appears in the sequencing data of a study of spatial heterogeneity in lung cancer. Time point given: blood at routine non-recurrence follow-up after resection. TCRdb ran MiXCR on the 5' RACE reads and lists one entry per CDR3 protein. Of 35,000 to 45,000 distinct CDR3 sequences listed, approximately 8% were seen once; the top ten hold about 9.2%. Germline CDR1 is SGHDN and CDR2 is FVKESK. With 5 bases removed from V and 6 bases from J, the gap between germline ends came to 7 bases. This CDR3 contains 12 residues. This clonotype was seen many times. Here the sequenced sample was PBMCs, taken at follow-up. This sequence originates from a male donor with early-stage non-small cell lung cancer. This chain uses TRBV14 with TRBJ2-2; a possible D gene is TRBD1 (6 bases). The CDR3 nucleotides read TGTGCCAGCAGCAAGGGGGCCGGGGAGCTGTTTTTT. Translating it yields CASSKGAGELFF.